This TCR beta chain is from a study of CD8 T cells in Susac syndrome. As for the study in general: Blood was drawn from Susac syndrome patients while they were therapy-naive, on corticosteroids, or on intravenous immunoglobulin alone.

Reverse transcription used about 0.45 to 1 ug RNA and random hexamers. A single record per CDR3 protein comes from TCRdb applying MiXCR to the immunoSEQ multiplex PCR reads. The sample has under 85,000 distinct CDR3 sequences, 90% to 95% seen once; the top ten hold less than 0.95%. The specimen was CD8+ T cells from PBMCs. The receptor was isolated from a human donor with Susac syndrome.

This CDR3 reads CASSTDMNTEAFF. The DNA for the CDR3 is TGTGCCAGTAGTACAGATATGAACACTGAAGCTTTCTTT. The chain carries TRBV19 and TRBJ1-1; D remains ambiguous. V was trimmed by 4 bases and J by 0 bases, leaving 6 bases between them. The germline gives CDR1 LNHDA, CDR2 SQIVND (reference sequence). The CDR3 has 13 residues.